This T cell receptor beta chain was documented in a study of shared clonotypes between healthy human individuals. With respect to this clone: The antigen is unknown.

Measured with immunoSEQ multiplex PCR; TCRdb has only the in-frame clones, and not every one. Of about 680,000 clones in the sample, under 95% are singletons; the top ten hold approximately 24%. CD45RO-negative CD8 cells positively selected for CCR7 made up the naive population, which excluded terminally differentiated effector memory CD45RA+ cells. The CDR3 loop spans 15 amino acids. Germline CDR1 and CDR2: MNHEY and SMNVEV (reference sequence). V shed 3 bases and J shed 0 bases, with 12 bases lying between them. Whole-study findings and limits: Naive CD4 clonotypes overlapped across a handful of donors at about 5.3%. Larger richness was generally estimated for naive than memory subsets.

This TCR came from a man aged 25-45 years in good health. V and J are TRBV27 and TRBJ2-7; D unresolved. Sequenced: naive CD8+ T cells sorted from blood. The CDR3 region is CASSLGRSLSYEQYF. The CDR3 bases are TGTGCCAGCAGTTTGGGCAGATCCCTCTCCTACGAGCAGTACTTC.